The 5 T cell receptor beta chains given below trace back to one sample, sequenced in a study of identical twins. Each CDR3 protein gets one entry after TCRdb re-called the 5' RACE reads with MiXCR. The top ten clones hold about an eighth of a sample with 600,000 to 850,000 distinct CDR3 sequences, roughly 18% of them seen once. These data were also reused for a study on T cells expressing NK-cell markers.

Sequenced sample: PBMCs. Every receptor here comes from a woman aged 18-29 years in good health.

V usage is TRBV7-2 and J usage is TRBJ2-5; 8 positions agree with TRBD1. V was pared by 5 bases and J by 2 bases, with 10 bases of the junction left unmatched. CDR1 and CDR2 (germline): SGHTA, FQGNSA. The CDR3 consists of 16 residues. CDR3 bases: TGTGCCAGCAGCATCGTGGGGACAGGAGGGCAAGAGACCCAGTACTTC. This codes for CASSIVGTGGQETQYF.

This chain connects TRBV4-2 to TRBJ2-5; 7 bases match TRBD1. Germline lookup yields CDR1 LGHNA and CDR2 YNFKEQ. J was trimmed by 1 base and V by 5 bases; bases with no gene match: 7. The length of the CDR3 is 15 residues. The CDR3 region is CASSGYGQVQETQYF. The DNA for the CDR3 is TGTGCCAGCAGCGGCTACGGACAGGTCCAAGAGACCCAGTACTTC.

The CDR3 sequence: CASSSGLQETQYF. CDR3 bases: TGTGCCAGCAGCTCGGGACTTCAAGAGACCCAGTACTTC. The genes are TRBV11-2 and TRBJ2-5; D perhaps matches TRBD2 (6 bases). The germline V gene has CDR1 SGHAT and CDR2 FQNNGV. Trimming cost V 4 bases and J 2 bases, with 8 bases left between them. The CDR3 totals 13 residues.

The DNA for the CDR3 is TGTGCCAGCAGCCAAGGGGGAGGGAATTCACCCCTCCACTTT. Protein product: CASSQGGGNSPLHF. The V call is TRBV3-1, the J call TRBJ1-6; no definite D call. The V end lost 1 base, the J end lost 7 bases, and 8 bases lay between the germline ends. This CDR3 is built from 14 residues. Germline V gene lookup returns CDR1 LGHDT and CDR2 YNNKEL (reference sequence).

CDR3 loop: CASSLYHEQYF. In DNA, the CDR3 is TGTGCCAGCAGTCTATACCACGAGCAGTACTTC. The V gene is TRBV14, the J gene TRBJ2-7, with D hard to call. This CDR3 region has 11 residues. Germline V gene sequence: CDR1 SGHDN, CDR2 FVKESK. V shed 6 bases and J shed 5 bases, with 8 bases lying between them.